This TCR beta chain appears in the sequencing data of a study of blood T cell repertoires in COVID-19. Looking at the study overall: PBMCs, B-cell-depleted T cells, or T cells were the source of the cDNA or gDNA that made up the material.

Germline trimming cut 4 bases from V and 3 bases from J; bases unmatched to any gene: 5. The CDR3 is made up of 14 amino acids. CDR1 MNHNY and CDR2 SVGAGI come from the germline V gene (reference sequence). Source study methods: Reference gene primer amplification gave estimated nucleated cell counts. Data came from immunoSEQ multiplex PCR; TCRdb stores just in-frame clones and leaves some out. V and J calls and clone size are those listed in that table; D and trimming were worked out from the DNA. The sample yields 85,000 to 120,000 clones, roughly 92% seen once. Seattle's cohort entered during active infection and was followed longitudinally.

The V gene is TRBV6-6, the J gene TRBJ2-5; 7 nucleotides match TRBD2. Input material: peripheral blood. The clonotype comes from a woman aged 50 to 65 with COVID-19, enrolled during active disease. CDR3 protein: CASSWGGVEETQYF. The CDR3 coding sequence is TGTGCCAGCAGTTGGGGGGGGGTCGAAGAGACCCAGTACTTC.